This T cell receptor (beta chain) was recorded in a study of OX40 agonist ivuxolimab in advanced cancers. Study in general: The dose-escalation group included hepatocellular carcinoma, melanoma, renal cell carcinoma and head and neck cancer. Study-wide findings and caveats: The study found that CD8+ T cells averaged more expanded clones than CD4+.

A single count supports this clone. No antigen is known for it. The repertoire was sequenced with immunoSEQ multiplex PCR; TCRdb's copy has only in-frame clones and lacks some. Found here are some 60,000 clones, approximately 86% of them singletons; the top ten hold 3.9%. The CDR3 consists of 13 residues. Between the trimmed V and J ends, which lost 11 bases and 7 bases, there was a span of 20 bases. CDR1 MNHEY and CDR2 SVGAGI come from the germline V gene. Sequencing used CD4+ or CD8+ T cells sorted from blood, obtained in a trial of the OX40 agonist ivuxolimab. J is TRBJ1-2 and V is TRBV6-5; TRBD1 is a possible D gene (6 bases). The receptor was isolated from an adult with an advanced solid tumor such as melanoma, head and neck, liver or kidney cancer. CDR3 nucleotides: TGTGCCGGTGGCCTAGGGGGGTTGAGTGGCTACACCTTC. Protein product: CAGGLGGLSGYTF.